The clone carrying this TCR beta chain was picked up one time. Here immunoSEQ multiplex PCR was the method, and the copy in TCRdb shows in-frame clones only, minus some. Of about 170,000 clones listed, around 82% are singletons. This CDR3 spans 16 amino acids. The data were obtained in a study of blood T cell repertoires in COVID-19. The clonotype was recovered from an elderly woman with acute or convalescent COVID-19. This chain joins TRBV7-5 and TRBJ1-5; TRBD1 is the table's D call, not checked against the DNA. TRBV7-5 is shown as a pseudogene. Material: peripheral blood. CDR3 nucleotide sequence: TGTGCCAGAAGCTTGCCACAGGCTTCCTCCAATCAGCCCCAGCATTTT. Its translation is CARSLPQASSNQPQHF.